One sample yielded the 6 T cell receptor beta chains listed below, sequenced in a study of CD4 T cells in relation to SARS-CoV-2 and coronaviruses. No antigen has been assigned to these receptors. Assay: immunoSEQ multiplex PCR; the TCRdb copy retains only in-frame clones and omits some. The data hold 35,000 or so clones, with around four fifths observed a single time. Material for sequencing was memory CD4+ T cells from PBMCs, cultured in vitro. These TCRs come from an adult with COVID-19.

J is TRBJ2-7 and V is TRBV2, with D perhaps matching TRBD2 (6 bases). Trimming stripped 4 bases from V and 0 bases from J, with 16 bases between. The germline CDR1 and CDR2 sequences are SNHLY and FYNNEI. The CDR3 extends over 16 amino acids. This CDR3 is CASSVYQGGNSYEQYF. CDR3 nucleotide sequence: TGTGCCAGCAGTGTATATCAGGGAGGAAACTCCTACGAGCAGTACTTC.

The V gene is TRBV3-1 (or the pseudogene TRBV3-2), the J gene TRBJ1-2, with D unresolved. Trimming shortened V by 0 bases and J by 7 bases, and 9 bases separated the two germline ends. The CDR3 runs to 13 residues. Germline V gives CDR1 LGHDT, CDR2 YNNKEL (reference sequence). Here the CDR3 DNA reads TGTGCCAGCAGCCAAGATTCGGTCGCTGGCTACACCTTC. This translates into CASSQDSVAGYTF.

This clone was found once. The CDR3 bases are TGTGCCAGCAGTTACAGGACTAGCGGGAGAGAGACCCAGTACTTC. Translating it yields CASSYRTSGRETQYF. V gene TRBV6-6 combines with J gene TRBJ2-5; 13 bases line up with TRBD2. Germline V gene lookup returns CDR1 MNHNY and CDR2 SVGAGI (reference sequence). This CDR3 is 15 amino acids long. V shed 2 bases, J shed 4 bases, and the junction held 1 base outside the gene matches.

The count of this clone is one. V usage is TRBV5-6 and J usage is TRBJ1-1; 10 bases are a match to TRBD1. This CDR3 spans 16 amino acids. Trimming removed 4 bases from V and 0 bases from J; junction bases left unmatched: 6. Germline lookup yields CDR1 SGHDT and CDR2 YYEEEE. This chain's CDR3 is CASSADRGLMNTEAFF. The CDR3 DNA sequence: TGTGCCAGCAGCGCCGACAGGGGGCTCATGAACACTGAAGCTTTCTTT.

V and J are TRBV5-1 and TRBJ1-2, with TRBD1 matching over 7 bases. Germline CDR1 is SGHRS and CDR2 is YFSETQ. The CDR3 has 14 amino acids. Trimming cost V 0 bases and J 4 bases; bases outside gene matches: 3. CDR3 amino acids: CASSLEAGGYGYTF. DNA of the CDR3: TGCGCCAGCAGCTTGGAGGCAGGGGGCTATGGCTACACCTTC.

The rearrangement links TRBV15 to TRBJ1-4; D not certain. Germline CDR1 LNHNV, CDR2 YYDKDF (reference sequence). CDR3 size: 14 residues. V dropped 0 bases and J dropped 8 bases, with 10 bases sitting between them. The CDR3 bases are TGTGCCACCAGCAGAGATGCCGGTGGGGAAAAACTGTTTTTT. The encoded protein is CATSRDAGGEKLFF. The full variable domain, rest sourced from reference TRBV15 and TRBJ1-4, is DAMVIQNPRYQVTQFGKPVTLSCSQTLNHNVMYWYQQKSSQAPKLLFHYYDKDFNNEADTPDNFQSRRPNTSFCFLDIRSPGLGDTAMYLCATSRDAGGEKLFFGSGTQLSVL.